The 4 T cell receptor beta chains below all came from one sample that was sequenced in a study of cytomegalovirus exposure and HLA in healthy donors. PCR involved 60 Vbeta and 13 Jbeta primers. TCRdb's copy holds only in-frame clones and misses some; the assay was immunoSEQ multiplex PCR. The table includes a few hundred thousand clones, 80% detected once. The sample comprised PBMCs. Receptor source: a girl aged 2 to 9 in good health and CMV-seronegative.

CDR3 region: CASSPYGDYYEQYF. Written as DNA, the CDR3 is TGTGCCAGCTCACCATATGGAGACTACTACGAGCAGTACTTC. The chain joins TRBV18 to TRBJ2-7, with D perhaps matching TRBD2 (5 bases). The CDR3 length is 14 residues. In germline, CDR1 is KGHSH, CDR2 LQKENI. V was trimmed by 2 bases and J by 3 bases, leaving 11 bases between them. Drawing the rest from reference TRBV18 and TRBJ2-7, the complete variable domain is NAGVMQNPRHLVRRRGQEARLRCSPMKGHSHVYWYRQLPEEGLKFMVYLQKENIIDESGMPKERFSAEFPKEGPSILRIQQVVRGDSAAYFCASSPYGDYYEQYFGPGTRLTVT.

The rearrangement joins TRBV2 to TRBJ2-2; 7 nucleotides line up with TRBD2. Germline CDR1 is SNHLY and CDR2 is FYNNEI. J was trimmed by 1 base and V by 7 bases; bases with no gene match: 3. The CDR3 length is 14 residues. This chain's CDR3 is CASMREWNTGELFF. CDR3 nucleotide sequence: TGTGCCAGCATGCGGGAGTGGAACACCGGGGAGCTGTTTTTT.

The chain is built from TRBV2 and TRBJ2-1; no definite D call. V was clipped by 5 bases and J by 14 bases, with 16 bases between them. CDR3 length equals 12 residues. Germline V CDR1 and CDR2: SNHLY, FYNNEI. The CDR3 DNA sequence: TGTGCCAGCAGTCAGGCCGCCCCCATTGAGTTCTTC. This translates into CASSQAAPIEFF.

The J gene is TRBJ1-1, the V gene TRBV27; D might be TRBD1 (6 bases). CDR1 is MNHEY, CDR2 SMNVEV, per germline (reference sequence). The V gene lost 5 bases and the J gene lost 1 base, with 14 bases spanning the gap. The CDR3 has 15 amino acids. The CDR3 loop reads CASSPYRVPNTEAFF. DNA for the CDR3: TGTGCCAGCAGTCCATACAGGGTTCCGAACACTGAAGCTTTCTTT.